This is a list of T cell receptor beta chains from one sample in a study of T-cell memory formation after mild COVID-19. A single record per CDR3 protein comes from TCRdb applying MiXCR to the 5' RACE reads. This sample has 250,000 to 350,000 distinct CDR3 sequences, with around 15% found just once. Sample: PBMCs or a T cell subset sorted from them (not recorded which). The receptor set was obtained from a young man who had mild COVID-19 (a few samples of this study predate the infection). Cell type and time point are not known. Both conserved end residues are part of each CDR3. A D gene is named only where the DNA matches it firmly. Rows give clone size only sometimes, using once, few, many, or a class for an expanded clone.

>TRBV7-6|TRBJ2-1|NA|few
CASTNGGDEQFF
TGTGCCAGCACCAACGGAGGGGATGAGCAGTTCTTC
>TRBV12-3/TRBV12-4|TRBJ1-1|TRBD1|many
CASKPMGTGGTEAFF
TGTGCCAGCAAGCCCATGGGGACAGGGGGGACTGAAGCTTTCTTT
>TRBV10-2|TRBJ2-5|NA|NA
CATSRGHRETQYF
TGCGCCACCTCGAGAGGCCACCGGGAGACCCAGTACTTC
>TRBV6-2/TRBV6-3|TRBJ2-3|NA|few
CASSARTRGPHTQYF
TGTGCCAGCAGCGCGAGGACTCGCGGGCCCCACACGCAGTATTTT
>TRBV4-1|TRBJ2-5|NA|NA
CASSQSHQTQYF
TGCGCCAGCAGCCAGAGCCATCAGACCCAGTACTTC
>TRBV12-3/TRBV12-4|TRBJ1-1|NA|NA
CASSTGRAFF
TGTGCCAGCAGCACTGGGCGAGCTTTCTTT
>TRBV6-5|TRBJ1-6|NA|few
CASRFSMGRQYSPLHF
TGTGCCAGCAGGTTCAGTATGGGGCGGCAATATTCCCCCCTCCACTTT
>TRBV24-1|TRBJ2-3|TRBD1|few
CATSDLSGTGRDTQYF
TGTGCCACCAGTGATTTGTCTGGGACAGGGCGAGATACGCAGTATTTT
>TRBV10-2|TRBJ2-3|NA|few
CASSESHDTDTQYF
TGCGCCAGCAGTGAATCGCACGACACAGATACGCAGTATTTT
>TRBV20-1|TRBJ2-7|NA|NA
CSASGVYEQYF
TGCAGTGCGTCCGGGGTCTACGAGCAGTACTTC
>TRBV29-1|TRBJ2-7|NA|many
CSVEITGEAREQYF
TGCAGCGTTGAAATTACAGGGGAGGCGCGCGAGCAGTACTTC
>TRBV5-5|TRBJ2-5|NA|few
CASSTDPTEETQYF
TGTGCCAGCAGCACAGACCCGACGGAAGAGACCCAGTACTTC
>TRBV10-3|TRBJ2-1|NA|NA
CAISQTSGTPTYEQFF
TGTGCCATCAGTCAAACTTCCGGGACCCCTACTTATGAGCAGTTCTTC
>TRBV5-1|TRBJ1-6|NA|NA
CASSSGHAGDSPLHF
TGCGCCAGCAGCTCTGGACATGCGGGAGATTCACCCCTCCACTTT
>TRBV7-2|TRBJ2-3|TRBD2|NA
CASSSDRGGQYF
TGTGCCAGCAGCTCCGACCGGGGGGGGCAGTATTTT
>TRBV9|TRBJ2-1|NA|NA
CASSPIGNEQFF
TGTGCCAGCAGCCCGATCGGCAATGAGCAGTTCTTC
>TRBV28|TRBJ1-2|NA|few
CASRHRRELGLYGYTF
TGTGCCAGCAGACATCGCAGGGAATTGGGTCTATATGGCTACACCTTC
>TRBV11-2|TRBJ1-2|NA|NA
CASSPSGEIYGYTF
TGTGCCAGCAGCCCCTCCGGGGAAATTTATGGCTACACCTTC
>TRBV20-1|TRBJ1-1|NA|NA
CSASAWVVGSEAFF
TGCAGTGCTAGTGCTTGGGTGGTTGGCTCTGAAGCTTTCTTT
>TRBV6-2/TRBV6-3|TRBJ1-2|NA|few
CASSYPKSGYTF
TGTGCCAGCAGTTACCCTAAGAGCGGCTACACCTTC
>TRBV5-5|TRBJ1-1|NA|NA
CASSFWVDTEAFF
TGTGCCAGCAGCTTCTGGGTAGACACTGAAGCTTTCTTT
>TRBV20-1|TRBJ2-5|TRBD2|few
CSARGLAGGPEPYQETQYF
TGCAGTGCTAGAGGACTAGCGGGGGGGCCGGAACCGTACCAAGAGACCCAGTACTTC
>TRBV4-1|TRBJ2-1|TRBD2|many
CASSQDRGSGGFGKKFF
TGCGCCAGCAGCCAAGATCGGGGTAGCGGGGGCTTCGGCAAAAAGTTCTTC
>TRBV10-3|TRBJ1-3|NA|many
CAISGSSGNTIYF
TGTGCCATCAGTGGCAGCTCTGGAAACACCATATATTTT
>TRBV7-2|TRBJ2-1|NA|NA
CASSLYGFGNEQFF
TGTGCCAGCAGCTTATACGGTTTCGGCAATGAGCAGTTCTTC
>TRBV4-1|TRBJ2-3|TRBD1|few
CASRHLGQGWDTQYF
TGCGCCAGCAGACATCTCGGACAGGGCTGGGATACGCAGTATTTT
>TRBV20-1|TRBJ2-2|NA|many
CSAPESRNTGELFF
TGCAGTGCTCCCGAGTCGAGGAACACCGGGGAGCTGTTTTTT
>TRBV7-3|TRBJ2-3|NA|few
CASSLRSVGDTQYF
TGTGCCAGCAGCTTAAGATCCGTTGGAGATACGCAGTATTTT
>TRBV9|TRBJ2-2|NA|few
CASSVAGASNTGELFF
TGTGCCAGCAGCGTAGCGGGGGCCTCGAACACCGGGGAGCTGTTTTTT
>TRBV6-5|TRBJ1-2|NA|few
CASSSYFGQLYGYTF
TGTGCCAGCAGTTCCTACTTCGGACAGCTGTATGGCTACACCTTC
>TRBV4-1|TRBJ2-1|TRBD2|few
CASSQEGLAGGLGEQFF
TGCGCCAGCAGCCAAGAGGGACTAGCGGGGGGGCTGGGTGAGCAGTTCTTC
>TRBV6-2/TRBV6-3|TRBJ2-7|NA|NA
CASSYRPGEQYF
TGTGCCAGCAGTTACCGACCGGGGGAGCAGTACTTC
>TRBV10-1|TRBJ2-1|NA|many
CAIDKDPSEQFF
TGCGCCATTGACAAGGACCCCTCTGAGCAGTTCTTC
>TRBV7-9|TRBJ2-1|NA|NA
CASRSRVSDNEQFF
TGTGCCAGCAGGTCCCGGGTTAGCGACAATGAGCAGTTCTTC
>TRBV4-2|TRBJ2-5|NA|NA
CASSQDGRGETQYF
TGTGCCAGCAGCCAAGATGGTCGAGGGGAGACCCAGTACTTC
>TRBV7-9|TRBJ2-1|TRBD2|NA
CASSPHAGTSGSPTYNEQFF
TGTGCCAGCAGCCCCCATGCCGGGACTAGCGGGAGTCCCACCTACAATGAGCAGTTCTTC